This TCR beta chain comes out of a study of blood T cell repertoires in COVID-19. The authors' processing: Nucleated cell number was recorded as an estimate derived from reference gene primer amplification. Measured with immunoSEQ multiplex PCR; TCRdb has only the in-frame clones, and not every one. V and J calls and clone size follow that table, whereas D and trimming were derived from the DNA. The table lists over 150,000 clones, about 85% of them singletons. Patients of the Seattle cohort, enrolled during active infection, were followed longitudinally. Material for sequencing was peripheral blood. The TCR comes from a woman aged 55-75 years with COVID-19, enrolled during active disease.

CDR3 protein: CASSFEVAGDYNEQFF. In DNA, the CDR3 is TGTGCCAGCAGCTTCGAGGTAGCGGGTGATTACAATGAGCAGTTCTTC. The V call is TRBV7-9, the J call TRBJ2-1; TRBD2 agrees at 7 bases. There are 16 residues in the CDR3. Per germline, CDR1 SEHNR and CDR2 FQNEAQ (reference sequence). V lost 3 bases, J lost 4 bases, and 9 bases stayed unmatched.